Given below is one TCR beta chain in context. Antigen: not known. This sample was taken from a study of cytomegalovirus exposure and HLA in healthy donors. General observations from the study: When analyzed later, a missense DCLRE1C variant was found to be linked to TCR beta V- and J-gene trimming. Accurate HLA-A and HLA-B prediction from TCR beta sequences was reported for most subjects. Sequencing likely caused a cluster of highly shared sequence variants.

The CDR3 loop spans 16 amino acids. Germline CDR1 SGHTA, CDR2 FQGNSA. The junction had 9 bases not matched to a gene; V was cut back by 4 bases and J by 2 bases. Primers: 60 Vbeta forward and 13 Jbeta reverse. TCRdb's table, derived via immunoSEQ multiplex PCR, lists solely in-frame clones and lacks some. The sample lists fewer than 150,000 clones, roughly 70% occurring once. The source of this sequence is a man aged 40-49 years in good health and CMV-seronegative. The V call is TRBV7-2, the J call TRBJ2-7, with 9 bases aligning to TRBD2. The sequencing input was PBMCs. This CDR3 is CASSSWGLAPPYEQYF. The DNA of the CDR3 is TGTGCCAGCAGCTCCTGGGGACTAGCCCCGCCCTACGAGCAGTACTTC.